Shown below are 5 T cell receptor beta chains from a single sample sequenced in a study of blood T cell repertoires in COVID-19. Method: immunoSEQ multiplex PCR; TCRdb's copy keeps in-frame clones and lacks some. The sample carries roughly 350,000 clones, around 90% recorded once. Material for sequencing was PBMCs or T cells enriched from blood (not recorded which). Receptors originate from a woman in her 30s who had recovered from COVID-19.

The CDR3 here is CASTANLGGWSQETQYF. CDR3 in DNA: TGTGCCAGCACAGCTAACCTAGGGGGATGGTCCCAAGAGACCCAGTACTTC. The chain uses TRBV7-2 and TRBJ2-5; maybe TRBD1 (6 bases). The germline V gene has CDR1 SGHTA and CDR2 FQGNSA. The CDR3 extends over 17 amino acids. With 7 bases removed from V and 1 base from J, the gap between germline ends came to 22 bases.

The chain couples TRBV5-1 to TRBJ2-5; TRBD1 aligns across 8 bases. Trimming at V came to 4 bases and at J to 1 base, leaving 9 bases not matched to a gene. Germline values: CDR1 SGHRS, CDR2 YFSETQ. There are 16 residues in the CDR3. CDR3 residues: CASSTRRGQGQETQYF. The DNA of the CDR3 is TGCGCCAGCAGCACCCGCCGCGGACAGGGCCAAGAGACCCAGTACTTC.

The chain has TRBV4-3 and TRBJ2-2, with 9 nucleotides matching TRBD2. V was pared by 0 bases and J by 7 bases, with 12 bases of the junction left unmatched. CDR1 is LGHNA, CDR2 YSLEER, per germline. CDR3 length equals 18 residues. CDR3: CASSQDPWRGGSGGELFF. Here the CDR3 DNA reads TGCGCCAGCAGCCAAGATCCGTGGCGGGGGGGTAGTGGCGGGGAGCTGTTTTTT.

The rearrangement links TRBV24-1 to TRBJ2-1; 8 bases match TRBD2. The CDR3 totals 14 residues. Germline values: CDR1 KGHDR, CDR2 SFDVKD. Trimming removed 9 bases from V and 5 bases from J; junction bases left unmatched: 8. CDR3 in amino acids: CATGPGGVDNEQFF. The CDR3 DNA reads TGTGCCACCGGTCCCGGGGGGGTTGACAATGAGCAGTTCTTC.

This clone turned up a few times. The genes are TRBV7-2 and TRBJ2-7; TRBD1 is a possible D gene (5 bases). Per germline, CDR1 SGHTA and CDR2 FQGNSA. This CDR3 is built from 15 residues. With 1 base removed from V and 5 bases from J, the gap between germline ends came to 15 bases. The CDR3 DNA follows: TGTGCCAGCAGCTTAGAACGGCAGGGCACCAACGAGCAGTACTTC. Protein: CASSLERQGTNEQYF. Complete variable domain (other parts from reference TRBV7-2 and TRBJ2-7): GAGVSQSPSNKVTEKGKDVELRCDPISGHTALYWYRQSLGQGLEFLIYFQGNSAPDKSGLPSDRFSAERTGGSVSTLTIQRTQQEDSAVYLCASSLERQGTNEQYFGPGTRLTVT.